This passage covers 4 T cell receptor beta chains from one sample sequenced in a study of blood T cell repertoires in COVID-19. Only in-frame clones appear in the TCRdb table, and some are missing; sequencing was by immunoSEQ multiplex PCR. The table has about 120,000 clones, roughly nine tenths seen once. The sequenced sample consisted of peripheral blood. The receptors come from a human donor with active COVID-19. The donor label of this sample is uncertain.

This chain connects TRBV6-5 to TRBJ2-3, with a tentative D call TRBD2 (7 bases). Germline V gene data show CDR1 as MNHEY and CDR2 as SVGAGI. The CDR3 runs 16 residues. Trimming cost V 2 bases and J 3 bases, with 15 bases left between them. CDR3 nucleotides: TGTGCCAGCAGTTACGATGTCAGGGGAGGGACAGATACGCAGTATTTT. Translation: CASSYDVRGGTDTQYF.

The chain carries TRBV3-1 (or the pseudogene TRBV3-2) and TRBJ1-6; TRBD1 might be the D (5 bases). Germline CDR1 is LGHDT and CDR2 is YNNKEL (reference sequence). The CDR3 totals 15 residues. With 5 bases removed from V and 7 bases from J, the gap between germline ends came to 15 bases. The chain's CDR3 is CASSLGPNGNSPLHF. For the CDR3, the DNA is TGTGCCAGCAGCTTGGGGCCCAACGGGAATTCACCCCTCCACTTT.

This chain connects TRBV28 to TRBJ1-5; D is unclear. CDR1 and CDR2 (germline): MDHEN, SYDVKM. The length of the CDR3 is 17 residues. Deletions cut 3 bases from V and 6 bases from J, with 21 bases between. The CDR3, as DNA: TGTGCCAGCAGTTTGAGTCGAAGGAACAGCTGGGCTCAGCCCCAGCATTTT. As protein: CASSLSRRNSWAQPQHF. Variable domain in full (rest from reference TRBV28 and TRBJ1-5): DVKVTQSSRYLVKRTGEKVFLECVQDMDHENMFWYRQDPGLGLRLIYFSYDVKMKEKGDIPEGYSVSREKKERFSLILESASTNQTSMYLCASSLSRRNSWAQPQHFGDGTRLSIL.

The chain couples TRBV2 to TRBJ1-1; 8 nucleotides align to TRBD1. The CDR3 is 13 residues long. V dropped 7 bases and J dropped 4; count of bases not matched to a gene: 5. Germline CDR1 and CDR2: SNHLY and FYNNEI. Here the CDR3 reads CASTQDRVTEAFF. The CDR3 nucleotides read TGTGCCAGCACCCAGGACAGGGTCACTGAAGCTTTCTTT.